Each of the 22 T cell receptor beta chains below was sequenced from the same sample in a study of Tregs in tolerant kidney transplant recipients. The assay was immunoSEQ multiplex PCR, and TCRdb's table has in-frame clones only and misses some. The sample lists 200,000 to 300,000 clones; around 82% were seen once. The specimen was CD4+ T cells from blood. All receptors derive from a human donor in good health.

This chain connects TRBV19 to TRBJ1-1; weak D call: TRBD1 (5 bases). The V end lost 10 bases, the J end lost 5 bases, and 23 bases lay between the germline ends. This CDR3 has 15 residues. From germline, CDR1 is LNHDA and CDR2 SQIVND (reference sequence). The CDR3 DNA is TGTGCCATCTTACATGACGGGGGAGACGGGACTGAAGCTTTCTTT. Translation gives CAILHDGGDGTEAFF.

V gene TRBV5-1 combines with J gene TRBJ2-3, with 10 bases aligning to TRBD2. CDR1 and CDR2 from the germline V gene are SGHRS and YFSETQ. The CDR3 is made up of 19 amino acids. After removal of 4 bases from V and 2 bases from J, the junction contained 16 bases not matched to a gene. The CDR3 loop reads CASSLAAGASGGVTDTQYF. The CDR3 region has the DNA TGCGCCAGCAGCCTGGCCGCCGGGGCTAGCGGGGGAGTCACAGATACGCAGTATTTT.

CDR3 protein: CNLKLHYGYTF. CDR3 nucleotide sequence: TGTAACCTGAAGCTCCACTATGGCTACACCTTC. This chain joins TRBV10-3 and TRBJ1-2; D gene ambiguous. Germline-derived CDR1 and CDR2 are ENHRY and SYGVKD. This CDR3 is 11 amino acids long.

This chain links TRBV10-3 with TRBJ2-5, with 8 nucleotides matching TRBD1. After removal of 7 bases from V and 4 bases from J, the junction contained 8 bases not matched to a gene. There are 14 residues in the CDR3. Per germline, CDR1 ENHRY and CDR2 SYGVKD. The CDR3 here is CAITPGQGGETQYF. The CDR3, as DNA: TGTGCCATCACTCCTGGACAGGGAGGAGAGACCCAGTACTTC.

The chain carries TRBV4-1 and TRBJ1-5; perhaps TRBD1 as D (5 bases). There are 15 residues in the CDR3. V was pared by 1 base and J by 3 bases, with 10 bases between. The germline V gene has CDR1 MGHRA and CDR2 YSYEKL. CDR3 sequence: CASSQGQRNNQPQHF. CDR3 nucleotide sequence: TGCGCCAGCAGCCAAGGACAGCGGAACAATCAGCCCCAGCATTTT.

The genes are TRBV19 and TRBJ2-1, with D unresolved. Trimming removed 2 bases from V and 0 bases from J, with 8 bases in between. This CDR3 contains 15 residues. The germline gives CDR1 LNHDA, CDR2 SQIVND (reference sequence). CDR3 sequence reads: CASSIWASSYNEQFF. The CDR3 DNA is TGTGCCAGTAGTATATGGGCCAGCTCCTACAATGAGCAGTTCTTC. The whole variable domain, filled in from reference TRBV19 and TRBJ2-1, reads DGGITQSPKYLFRKEGQNVTLSCEQNLNHDAMYWYRQDPGQGLRLIYYSQIVNDFQKGDIAEGYSVSREKKESFPLTVTSAQKNPTAFYLCASSIWASSYNEQFFGPGTRLTVL.

This clone was seen only a few times. The rearrangement joins TRBV4-1 to TRBJ2-2, with a weak D call TRBD2 (6 bases). Trimming shortened V by 3 bases and J by 2 bases, and 10 bases separated the two germline ends. The CDR3 has 15 residues. Germline CDR1 is MGHRA and CDR2 is YSYEKL. CDR3: CASSQRGGNTGELFF. CDR3 bases: TGCGCCAGCAGCCAGCGGGGAGGTAACACCGGGGAGCTGTTTTTT.

The genes are TRBV6-1 and TRBJ1-4; 9 bases are a match to TRBD1. V lost 6 bases and J lost 7; bases outside the gene matches: 6. The CDR3 length is 14 residues. Germline CDR1 reads MNHNS; CDR2 reads SASEGT. CDR3 amino acids: CASRNRGRGEKLFF. In DNA, the CDR3 is TGTGCCAGCAGGAACAGGGGGCGCGGTGAAAAACTGTTTTTT.

CDR3 sequence (DNA): TGTGCCAGCAGTGACCCCGTGTTATATTTT. This gives the protein CASSDPVLYF. V gene TRBV2 combines with J gene TRBJ1-3; D gene unclear. The CDR3 loop spans 10 amino acids. The V and J ends lost 3 bases and 14 bases respectively, with 8 bases between them. Germline lookup yields CDR1 SNHLY and CDR2 FYNNEI.

This chain links TRBV13 with TRBJ1-2, with D possibly TRBD1 on 5 matching bases. The length of the CDR3 is 15 residues. Germline V lookup: CDR1 PRHDT, CDR2 FYEKMQ (reference sequence). Trimming took 0 bases from V and 7 from J, leaving 15 bases between them. The CDR3 sequence is CASSLGGRVIRGYTF. The DNA for the CDR3 is TGTGCCAGCAGCTTAGGTGGCAGGGTGATTCGTGGCTACACCTTC. Filled out from reference TRBV13 and TRBJ1-2, the complete variable domain reads AAGVIQSPRHLIKEKRETATLKCYPIPRHDTVYWYQQGPGQDPQFLISFYEKMQSDKGSIPDRFSAQQFSDYHSELNMSSLELGDSALYFCASSLGGRVIRGYTFGSGTRLTVV.

This chain uses TRBV5-1 with TRBJ2-7; unclear D gene. The CDR3 contains 14 residues. Looked up from germline, CDR1 is SGHRS and CDR2 is YFSETQ. Trimming took 0 bases from V and 6 from J, leaving 13 bases between them. CDR3 coding DNA: TGCGCCAGCAGCTTGGAGGCCCTACTCGGCGAGCAGTACTTC. Translated: CASSLEALLGEQYF. Complete variable domain (other parts from reference TRBV5-1 and TRBJ2-7): KAGVTQTPRYLIKTRGQQVTLSCSPISGHRSVSWYQQTPGQGLQFLFEYFSETQRNKGNFPGRFSGRQFSNSRSEMNVSTLELGDSALYLCASSLEALLGEQYFGPGTRLTVT.

This clone has just one count. The gene calls are TRBV5-4 and TRBJ1-1; D uncertain. Germline V CDR1 and CDR2: SGHNT, YYREEE (reference sequence). The CDR3 length is 14 residues. V was shortened by 0 bases and J by 6 bases, with 12 bases between the two germline ends. CDR3: CASSLGLHWAEAFF. For the CDR3, the DNA is TGTGCCAGCAGCTTGGGTCTGCACTGGGCTGAAGCTTTCTTT.

The rearrangement uses TRBV10-2 and TRBJ2-7, with TRBD2 matching 11 bases. This CDR3 comprises 15 residues. The germline gives CDR1 WSHSY, CDR2 SAAADI. V was pared by 3 bases and J by 5 bases, with 6 bases of the junction left unmatched. This CDR3 is CASSDMTSGNHEQYF. The CDR3 bases are TGCGCCAGCAGTGATATGACTAGCGGGAACCACGAGCAGTACTTC.

The J gene is TRBJ1-1, the V gene TRBV5-8, with 10 bases matching TRBD1. The V and J ends lost 4 bases and 1 base, in that order; junction bases with no gene match: 7. CDR1 is SGHTS, CDR2 YDEGEE, per germline. The CDR3 runs to 16 residues. The CDR3 sequence is CASSPRQGAGNTEAFF. As DNA, the CDR3 is TGTGCCAGCAGCCCACGACAGGGGGCGGGGAACACTGAAGCTTTCTTT.

The J gene is TRBJ2-1, the V gene TRBV7-3, with D perhaps TRBD1 or TRBD2 (6 bases each). Trimming removed 5 bases from V and 3 bases from J, with 17 bases in between. The CDR3 is made up of 16 amino acids. The germline gives CDR1 SGHTA, CDR2 FQGTGA. The DNA of the CDR3 is TGTGCCAGCAGCCCCCGGGGGCCGGAGGGCTACAATGAGCAGTTCTTC. Amino acid sequence: CASSPRGPEGYNEQFF.

The rearrangement uses TRBV6-5 and TRBJ2-7; the D gene is possibly TRBD1 (5 bases). The CDR3 sequence is 16 residues long. Trimming shortened V by 0 bases and J by 3 bases, and 15 bases separated the two germline ends. Germline values: CDR1 MNHEY, CDR2 SVGAGI. The CDR3 sequence is CASSYSKNRQSYEQYF. CDR3 DNA: TGTGCCAGCAGTTACTCGAAAAACAGGCAGAGCTACGAGCAGTACTTC.

The V call is TRBV15, the J call TRBJ2-7; either TRBD1 or TRBD2 may supply D (6 bases each). Germline CDR1 LNHNV, CDR2 YYDKDF (reference sequence). This CDR3 is built from 14 residues. Between the trimmed V and J ends, which lost 4 bases and 5 bases, there was a span of 15 bases. CDR3 loop: CATSIRTGANEQYF. DNA for the CDR3: TGTGCCACCAGCATACGGACGGGGGCGAACGAGCAGTACTTC.

This chain links TRBV5-4 with TRBJ2-1; TRBD2 might be the D (6 bases). Trimming pared 6 bases from V and 7 bases from J, leaving 14 bases between. The CDR3 length is 13 residues. CDR1 is SGHNT and CDR2 is YYREEE in the germline V gene (reference sequence). Here the CDR3 reads CASKRAGTNEQFF. CDR3 coding DNA: TGTGCCAGCAAACGGGCGGGAACGAATGAGCAGTTCTTC.

The rearrangement uses TRBV4-1 and TRBJ2-5; 9 nucleotides line up with TRBD2. The ends lost 4 bases at V and 5 bases at J; junction bases unmatched: 5. The germline V gene encodes CDR1 MGHRA and CDR2 YSYEKL. The CDR3 spans 14 residues. CDR3: CASSLAGVRETQYF. The CDR3 DNA reads TGCGCCAGCAGCCTAGCGGGAGTGCGGGAGACCCAGTACTTC.

The genes are TRBV19 and TRBJ1-1; perhaps TRBD1 as D (5 bases). V lost 7 bases and J 0 bases, leaving 12 bases between the germline ends. CDR1 LNHDA and CDR2 SQIVND come from the germline V gene (reference sequence). The CDR3 has 14 amino acids. CDR3 coding DNA: TGTGCCAGTACCTGGGACGGACTGAACACTGAAGCTTTCTTT. Protein product: CASTWDGLNTEAFF. Filled out from reference TRBV19 and TRBJ1-1, the complete variable domain reads DGGITQSPKYLFRKEGQNVTLSCEQNLNHDAMYWYRQDPGQGLRLIYYSQIVNDFQKGDIAEGYSVSREKKESFPLTVTSAQKNPTAFYLCASTWDGLNTEAFFGQGTRLTVV.

V and J are TRBV5-1 and TRBJ1-4, with D perhaps matching TRBD1 (5 bases). Germline V CDR1 and CDR2: SGHRS, YFSETQ. V was cut by 1 base and J by 8 bases, with 9 bases left in between. CDR3 length: 13 amino acids. The CDR3 coding sequence is TGCGCCAGCAGCTTGACCGAGGGGGAAAAACTGTTTTTT. It is translated as CASSLTEGEKLFF.

In this sample, this clone turned up a few times. This sequence joins TRBV18 and TRBJ2-5, with no clear D. Per germline, CDR1 KGHSH and CDR2 LQKENI. Trimming cost V 3 bases and J 5 bases, with 16 bases left between them. This CDR3 comprises 15 residues. The CDR3 DNA reads TGTGCCAGCTCACCCGCAAACATGGGTTCGGAGACCCAGTACTTC. Translating gives CASSPANMGSETQYF.